Listed below are T cell receptor beta chains from one sample, sequenced in a study of blood T cell repertoires in COVID-19. Method: immunoSEQ multiplex PCR; TCRdb's copy keeps in-frame clones and lacks some. The sample lists 35,000 to 45,000 clones, roughly four fifths occurring once. Sample: peripheral blood. The receptors come from a human donor in a cohort sampled during active COVID-19. The CDR3 runs from the conserved cysteine through the conserved F or W. A D gene is named only where the DNA matches it firmly. The size field is filled for only some rows; it gives once, few, many or a size class.

d_call j_call v_call clone_size cdr3_nt cdr3_aa
NA TRBJ2-2 TRBV3-1/TRBV3-2 NA TGTGCCAGCAGCCGCAGGACGGGGATAGCCGGGGAGCTGTTTTTT CASSRRTGIAGELFF
TRBD1 TRBJ2-3 TRBV6-5 NA TGTGCCAGCAGTATCCGGACAGGGGGGGCAGATACGCAGTATTTT CASSIRTGGADTQYF
TRBD1 TRBJ1-1 TRBV7-3 NA TGTGCCAGCAGCCGACAGGGGTCGGGAACTGAAGCTTTCTTT CASSRQGSGTEAFF
TRBD2 TRBJ2-1 TRBV10-1 NA TGCGCCAGCAGTGAAAGCGCGGGAGGGCCGTCGAATGAGCAGTTCTTC CASSESAGGPSNEQFF
NA TRBJ2-3 TRBV9 once TGTGCCAGCAGCGTAGGAATGGGGAGAGTCACAGATACGCAGTATTTT CASSVGMGRVTDTQYF
NA TRBJ2-1 TRBV7-9 NA TGTGCCAGCAGCTTCTCGGAGGCCTACAATGAGCAGTTCTTC CASSFSEAYNEQFF
NA TRBJ1-2 TRBV2 NA TGTGCCAGCAGTCCCCTGACAGGACAGAGCCTATATGGCTACACCTTC CASSPLTGQSLYGYTF
TRBD1 TRBJ2-2 TRBV4-3 NA TGCGCCAGCAGCCCCTATACAGGGGGCCCCGGGGAGCTGTTTTTT CASSPYTGGPGELFF
TRBD2 TRBJ2-7 TRBV5-1 once TGCGCCAGCAGTCCTAGGACTAGCGGGAACGAGCAGTACTTC CASSPRTSGNEQYF
NA TRBJ1-2 TRBV4-1 few TGCGCCAGCAGCCAGGCGACGCGCGGCTATGGCTACACCTTC CASSQATRGYGYTF
NA TRBJ2-5 TRBV10-2 NA TGCGCCAGCAGTGAGTTACGGGACTCAACGGGGGAGACCCAGTACTTC CASSELRDSTGETQYF
TRBD1 TRBJ1-2 TRBV11-2 once TGTGCCAGCAGCACAAGACAGGGGGCGGGTTATGGTGGCTACACCTTC CASSTRQGAGYGGYTF
NA TRBJ1-6 TRBV9 few TGTGCCAGCAGCTTAAGCGTGAGCGGTTCACCCCTCCACTTT CASSLSVSGSPLHF
TRBD2 TRBJ2-3 TRBV4-3 NA TGCGCCAGCAGCCAAGATTGGGAGTTAGCGGGAGGGACAGATACGCAGTATTTT CASSQDWELAGGTDTQYF
TRBD1 TRBJ1-3 TRBV5-1 NA TGCGCCAGCAGCGTCGAACCACAGGGGGACGCTGGAAACACCATATATTTT CASSVEPQGDAGNTIYF
NA TRBJ2-5 TRBV6-5 NA TGTGCCAGCAGCCGGGACACAGAGACCCAGTACTTC CASSRDTETQYF
TRBD1 TRBJ2-4 TRBV5-4 NA TGTGCCAGCAGCTTGGGGGACAGGGTGTCCAAAAACATTCAGTACTTC CASSLGDRVSKNIQYF
NA TRBJ2-5 TRBV5-1 NA TGCGCCAGCAGCCCTTCCTCCGGGTCCCAAGAGACCCAGTACTTC CASSPSSGSQETQYF
TRBD1 TRBJ2-5 TRBV7-2 few TGTGCCAGCAGCCCCCGGACAGGGGGCGACGAGACCCAGTACTTC CASSPRTGGDETQYF
NA TRBJ1-2 TRBV7-9 NA TGTGCCAGCAGCTCCGCCGAGGCCCCAAACTATGGCTACACCTTC CASSSAEAPNYGYTF
TRBD2 TRBJ2-1 TRBV6-2/TRBV6-3 NA TGTGCCAGCAGTTACGCCATCTCTAGCGGATCCTACAATGAGCAGTTCTTC CASSYAISSGSYNEQFF
TRBD2 TRBJ2-5 TRBV25-1 NA TGTGCCAGCAGCCGGGAGGGCGCCGAGACCCAGTACTTC CASSREGAETQYF
TRBD1 TRBJ1-2 TRBV5-1 NA TGCGCCAGCAGCTTAAGGGGGCAGGACTATGGCTACACCTTC CASSLRGQDYGYTF
NA TRBJ2-5 TRBV7-6 NA TGTGCCAGCAGCTTAACTAACCCCGGGGAAGAGACCCAGTACTTC CASSLTNPGEETQYF
NA TRBJ1-3 TRBV7-3 NA TGTGCCAGCAGCCCGGCAGGGCCGCTATTTCTCTCTGGAAACACCATATATTTT CASSPAGPLFLSGNTIYF
NA TRBJ2-3 TRBV7-2 NA TGTGCCAGCAGCTTAGAGGTGGGAGAGGGGGGCACAGATACGCAGTATTTT CASSLEVGEGGTDTQYF
TRBD2 TRBJ2-4 TRBV2 NA TGTGCCAGCGGCAGCGGGAGTGGAAACATTCAGTACTTC CASGSGSGNIQYF
TRBD2 TRBJ2-1 TRBV6-2/TRBV6-3 NA TGTGCCAGCAGTCACAGGACTAGCGGATACAATGAGCAGTTCTTC CASSHRTSGYNEQFF
NA TRBJ1-2 TRBV5-6 NA TGTGCCAGCAGCCCCCTCCTCAGGGGTTGGGGCTATGGCTACACCTTC CASSPLLRGWGYGYTF
NA TRBJ2-3 TRBV6-1 NA TGTGCCAGCAGTGACCTTGGGACTCCTGACACAGATACGCAGTATTTT CASSDLGTPDTDTQYF
NA TRBJ2-2 TRBV27 NA TGTGCCAGCAGTTTAGGAGGACTCACGAGGTGGGACACCGGGGAGCTGTTTTTT CASSLGGLTRWDTGELFF
NA TRBJ2-5 TRBV2 NA TGTGCCAGCAGTGACTTGGCGGGACCTCGGACCCAGTACTTC CASSDLAGPRTQYF
NA TRBJ2-1 TRBV28 NA TGTGCCAGCAGTTTTCTTGGGCCGAGGGGGAATGAGCAGTTCTTC CASSFLGPRGNEQFF
TRBD1 TRBJ2-1 TRBV5-4 NA TGTGCCAGCAGCTTGGGACAGGGTTCATACAATGAGCAGTTCTTC CASSLGQGSYNEQFF
TRBD2 TRBJ2-7 TRBV28 NA TGTGCCAGCCGGCAGGGGAGAGGCGGGAGGAGCTCCTACGAGCAGTACTTC CASRQGRGGRSSYEQYF
NA TRBJ1-1 TRBV12-3/TRBV12-4 NA TGTGCCAGCAGTTCTGGCGGGACTGAAGCTTTCTTT CASSSGGTEAFF
NA TRBJ2-1 TRBV20-1 NA TGCAGTGCTAGTGCAGGGAATGAGCAGTTCTTC CSASAGNEQFF
NA TRBJ1-1 TRBV4-2 few TGTGCCAGCAGCCAAGAAGGTTCGGGGGACACTGAAGCTTTCTTT CASSQEGSGDTEAFF
NA TRBJ2-5 TRBV2 NA TGTGCCAGCAGTGAGTTCCCCCTAGAGACCCAGTACTTC CASSEFPLETQYF
NA TRBJ2-7 TRBV18 NA TGTGCCAGCTCACCGGCCTCGGACAGCACCTACGAGCAGTACTTC CASSPASDSTYEQYF
TRBD1 TRBJ2-7 TRBV12-5 NA TGTGCTAGTGGTTTGGCCCCCAAGACAGGGTGGACCTACGAGCAGTACTTC CASGLAPKTGWTYEQYF
TRBD2 TRBJ2-1 TRBV7-9 NA TGTGCCAGCAGCTCCTGGACTAGCGGGAGGTTCTTC CASSSWTSGRFF
NA TRBJ2-2 TRBV19 NA TGTGCCAGTAGTATCGATAGATCCGGCGGGGAGCTGTTTTTT CASSIDRSGGELFF
NA TRBJ2-4 TRBV5-5 once TGTGCCAGCAGCTTGATAGTAGCCAAAAACATTCAGTACTTC CASSLIVAKNIQYF
NA TRBJ2-7 TRBV3-1/TRBV3-2 once TGTGCCAGCAGCCAAGACGTGGAGGCGTCCTACGAGCAGTACTTC CASSQDVEASYEQYF
NA TRBJ2-3 TRBV7-2 NA TGTGCCAGCAGCTTGGGCAGGGGAGATACGCAGTATTTT CASSLGRGDTQYF
NA TRBJ2-7 TRBV2 NA TGTGCCAGCACTCTTGGGGCGGGACTCAGCTCCTACGAGCAGTACTTC CASTLGAGLSSYEQYF